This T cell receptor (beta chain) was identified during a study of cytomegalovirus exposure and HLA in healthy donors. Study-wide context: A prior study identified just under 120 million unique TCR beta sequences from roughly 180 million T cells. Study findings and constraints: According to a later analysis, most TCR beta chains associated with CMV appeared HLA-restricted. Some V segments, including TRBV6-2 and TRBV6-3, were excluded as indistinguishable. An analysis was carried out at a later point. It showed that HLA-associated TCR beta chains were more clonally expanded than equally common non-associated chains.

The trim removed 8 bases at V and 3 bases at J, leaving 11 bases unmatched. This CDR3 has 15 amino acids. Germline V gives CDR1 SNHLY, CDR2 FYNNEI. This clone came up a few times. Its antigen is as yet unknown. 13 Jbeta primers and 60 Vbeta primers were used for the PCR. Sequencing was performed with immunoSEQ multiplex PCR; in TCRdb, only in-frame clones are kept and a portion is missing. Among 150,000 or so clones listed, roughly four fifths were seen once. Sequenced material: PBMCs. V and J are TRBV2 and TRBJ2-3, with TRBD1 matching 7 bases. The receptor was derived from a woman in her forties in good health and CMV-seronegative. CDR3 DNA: TGTGCCAGCCTATTCAACAGGGGAACGACAGATACGCAGTATTTT. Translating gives CASLFNRGTTDTQYF.